The rows below give T cell receptor beta chains drawn from one sample of a study of shared clonotypes between healthy human individuals. The table came from immunoSEQ multiplex PCR; TCRdb's copy has only in-frame clones and leaves some out. The data show roughly 2.1 million clones, about 92% seen once. The sample was naive CD8+ T cells from PBMCs. The receptors derive from a man between 18 and 35 years old in good health. Some clones in this sample may be carry-over from other donors' samples. Each CDR3 is given with its conserved first and last residue. A D gene is named only where the DNA matches it firmly.

.	TRBJ2-2	TRBV5-6	TGTGCCAGCAGCTTGGTAGGGACCGGGGAGCTGTTTTTT	CASSLVGTGELFF
.	TRBJ2-3	TRBV7-9	TGTGCCAGCAGTCCAACCCCCGGGGCGGTAGATACGCAGTATTTT	CASSPTPGAVDTQYF
.	TRBJ2-7	TRBV4-2	TGTGCCAGCAGCCAAGAATACCCAGGGGTTCGCTCCTACGAGCAGTACTTC	CASSQEYPGVRSYEQYF
.	TRBJ2-7	TRBV9	TGTGCCAGCAGCGTAGGGGCAGGGGTGACCTACGAGCAGTACTTC	CASSVGAGVTYEQYF
.	TRBJ2-7	TRBV5-6	TGTGCCAGCAGCTTGGTCACCCACAGGGAGGGCTACTACGAGCAGTACTTC	CASSLVTHREGYYEQYF
TRBD2	TRBJ2-7	TRBV27	TGTGCCAGCAGTCCCTCTCTAGCGGGAAGAGCCTACGAGCAGTACTTC	CASSPSLAGRAYEQYF
TRBD2	TRBJ2-2	TRBV9	TGTGCCAGCAGCGAGAGGAGACTAGCGGTGAACACCGGGGAGCTGTTTTTT	CASSERRLAVNTGELFF
.	TRBJ2-1	TRBV28	TGTGCCAGCTATACAAGAGGGGTTGGCCCCTACAATGAGCAGTTCTTC	CASYTRGVGPYNEQFF
TRBD2	TRBJ2-3	TRBV28	TGTGCCAGCAGTTTGGTAGCGGGCCGGTCCCGGAGCACAGATACGCAGTATTTT	CASSLVAGRSRSTDTQYF
TRBD2	TRBJ2-3	TRBV7-2	TGTGCCAGCAGCTCAGAATGGCCACTAGCGGGAGTCGCAGATACGCAGTATTTT	CASSSEWPLAGVADTQYF
TRBD2	TRBJ2-2	TRBV6-5	TGTGCCAGCAGCGGGGGGGCTGGGATCCCCGGGGAGCTGTTTTTT	CASSGGAGIPGELFF